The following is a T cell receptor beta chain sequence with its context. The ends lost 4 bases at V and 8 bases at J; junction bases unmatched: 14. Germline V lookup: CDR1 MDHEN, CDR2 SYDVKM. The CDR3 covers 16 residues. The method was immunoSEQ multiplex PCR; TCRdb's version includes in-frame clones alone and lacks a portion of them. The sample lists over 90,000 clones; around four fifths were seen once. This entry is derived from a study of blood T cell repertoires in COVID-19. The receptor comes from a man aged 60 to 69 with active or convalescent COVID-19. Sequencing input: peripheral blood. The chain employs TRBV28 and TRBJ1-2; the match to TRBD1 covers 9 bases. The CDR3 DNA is TGTGCCAGCAGTTCAGCGGCTGGACAGGGGAGGGTGGGCTACACCTTC. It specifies CASSSAAGQGRVGYTF.